At least ten counts were recorded for the clone carrying this TCR beta chain. The sample is drawn from a study of blood T cell repertoires in COVID-19. Study details: Acute-phase and convalescent COVID-19 samples originated in the United States, Italy and Spain. PBMCs, B-cell-depleted T cells, or T cells were the source of the cDNA or gDNA that made up the material.

Using immunoSEQ multiplex PCR, the repertoire was profiled, and TCRdb retains in-frame clones only, with some absent. The data show 250,000 to 350,000 clones, with about 88% seen just once and over 9% held by the top ten. This CDR3 contains 14 residues. CDR1 is SGHNT, CDR2 YYREEE, per germline (reference sequence). V dropped 3 bases and J dropped 5 bases, with 11 bases sitting between them. Patients at the Seattle site were enrolled during active infection and followed longitudinally. This receptor was obtained from a woman in her 30s with COVID-19, enrolled during active disease. The material sequenced was peripheral blood. This chain links TRBV5-4 with TRBJ1-4; weak D call: TRBD1 (6 bases). CDR3 region: CASSSQGRNEKLFF. CDR3 nucleotide sequence: TGTGCCAGCAGCTCACAGGGAAGGAATGAAAAACTGTTTTTT.